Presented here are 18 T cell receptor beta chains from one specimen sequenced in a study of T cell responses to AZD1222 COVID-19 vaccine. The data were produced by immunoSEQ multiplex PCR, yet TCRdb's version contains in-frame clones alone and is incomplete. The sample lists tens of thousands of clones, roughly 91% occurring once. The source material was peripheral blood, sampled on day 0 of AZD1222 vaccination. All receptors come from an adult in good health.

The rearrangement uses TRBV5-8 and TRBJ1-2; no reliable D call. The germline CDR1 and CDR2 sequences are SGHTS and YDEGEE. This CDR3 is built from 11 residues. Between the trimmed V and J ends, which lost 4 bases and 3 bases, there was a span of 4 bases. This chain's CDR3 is CASSPYYGYTF. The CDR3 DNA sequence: TGTGCCAGCAGCCCATACTATGGCTACACCTTC.

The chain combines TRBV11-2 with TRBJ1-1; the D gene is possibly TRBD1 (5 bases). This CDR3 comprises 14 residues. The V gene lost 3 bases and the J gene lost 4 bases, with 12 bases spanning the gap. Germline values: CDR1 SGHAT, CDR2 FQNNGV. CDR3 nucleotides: TGTGCCAGCAGCTTGTCTCAGGGTGGCACTGAAGCTTTCTTT. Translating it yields CASSLSQGGTEAFF.

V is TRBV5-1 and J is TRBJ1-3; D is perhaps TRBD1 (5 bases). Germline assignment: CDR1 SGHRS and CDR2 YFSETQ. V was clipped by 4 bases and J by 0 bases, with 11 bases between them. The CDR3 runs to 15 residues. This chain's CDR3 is CASSLDSVSGNTIYF. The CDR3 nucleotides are TGCGCCAGCAGCCTCGACAGTGTCTCTGGAAACACCATATATTTT.

CDR3 sequence (DNA): TGTGCCACCTCAGGGGGGTACGAGCAGTACTTC. Encoded protein: CATSGGYEQYF. The chain carries TRBV25-1 and TRBJ2-7, with TRBD1 as a possible D gene (7 bases). There are 11 residues in the CDR3. V lost 10 bases to trimming and J lost 4 bases, with 11 bases between them. CDR1 MGHDK and CDR2 SYGVNS come from the germline V gene.

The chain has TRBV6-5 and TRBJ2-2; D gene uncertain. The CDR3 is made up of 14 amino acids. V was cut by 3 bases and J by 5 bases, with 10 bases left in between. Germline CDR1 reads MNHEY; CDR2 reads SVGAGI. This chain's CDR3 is CASSYISDTGELFF. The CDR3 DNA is TGTGCCAGCAGTTATATCTCAGATACCGGGGAGCTGTTTTTT.

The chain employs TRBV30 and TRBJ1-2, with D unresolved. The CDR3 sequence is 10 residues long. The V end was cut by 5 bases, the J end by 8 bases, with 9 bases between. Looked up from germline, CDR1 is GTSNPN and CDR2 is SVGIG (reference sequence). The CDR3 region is CAWDAEGYTF. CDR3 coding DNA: TGTGCCTGGGATGCTGAAGGCTACACCTTC.

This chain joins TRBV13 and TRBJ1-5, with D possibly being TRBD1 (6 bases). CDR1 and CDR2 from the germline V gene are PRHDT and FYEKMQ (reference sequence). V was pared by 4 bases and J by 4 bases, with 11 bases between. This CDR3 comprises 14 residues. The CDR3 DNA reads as TGTGCCAGCAGCTCCGGGGGCAGTAATCAGCCCCAGCATTTT. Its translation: CASSSGGSNQPQHF.

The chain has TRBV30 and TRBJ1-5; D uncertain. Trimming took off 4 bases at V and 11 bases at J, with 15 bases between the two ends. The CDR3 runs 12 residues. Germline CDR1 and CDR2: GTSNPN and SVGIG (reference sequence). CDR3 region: CAWTSGGPTQHF. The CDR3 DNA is TGTGCCTGGACAAGCGGAGGGCCGACCCAGCATTTT.

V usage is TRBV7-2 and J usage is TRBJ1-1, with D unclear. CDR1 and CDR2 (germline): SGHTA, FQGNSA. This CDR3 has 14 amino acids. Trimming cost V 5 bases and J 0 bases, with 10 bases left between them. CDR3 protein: CASSPGPMNTEAFF. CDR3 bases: TGTGCCAGCAGCCCCGGGCCCATGAACACTGAAGCTTTCTTT.

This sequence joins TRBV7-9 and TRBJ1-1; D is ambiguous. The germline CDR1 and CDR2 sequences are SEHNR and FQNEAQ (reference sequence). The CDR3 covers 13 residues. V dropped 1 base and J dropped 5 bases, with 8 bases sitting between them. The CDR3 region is CASSLVPGTEAFF. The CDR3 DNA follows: TGTGCCAGCAGCTTAGTGCCGGGAACTGAAGCTTTCTTT.

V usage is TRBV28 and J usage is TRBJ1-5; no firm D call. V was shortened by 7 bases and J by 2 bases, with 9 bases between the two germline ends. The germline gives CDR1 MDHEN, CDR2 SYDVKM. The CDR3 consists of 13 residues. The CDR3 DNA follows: TGTGCCAGCACCTTGGCTGGCAATCAGCCCCAGCATTTT. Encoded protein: CASTLAGNQPQHF.

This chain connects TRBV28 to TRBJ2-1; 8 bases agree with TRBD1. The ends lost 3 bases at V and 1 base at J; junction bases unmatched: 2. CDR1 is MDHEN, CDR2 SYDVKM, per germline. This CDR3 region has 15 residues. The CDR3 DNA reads TGTGCCAGCAGTTTGGGGACAGGTTCCTACAATGAGCAGTTCTTC. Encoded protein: CASSLGTGSYNEQFF.

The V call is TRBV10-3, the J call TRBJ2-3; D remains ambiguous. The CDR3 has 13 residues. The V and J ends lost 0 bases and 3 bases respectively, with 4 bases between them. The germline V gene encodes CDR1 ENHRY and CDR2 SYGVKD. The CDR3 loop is CAISESWTDTQYF. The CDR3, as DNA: TGTGCCATCAGTGAGTCGTGGACAGATACGCAGTATTTT.

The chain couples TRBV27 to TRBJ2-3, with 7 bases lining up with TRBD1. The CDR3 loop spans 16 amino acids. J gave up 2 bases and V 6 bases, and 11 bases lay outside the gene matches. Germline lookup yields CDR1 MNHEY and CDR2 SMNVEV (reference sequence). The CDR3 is CASRKTTGSYTDTQYF. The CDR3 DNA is TGTGCCAGCAGGAAAACGACAGGGAGTTACACAGATACGCAGTATTTT.

The CDR3 sequence: CASTMRGQGYGYTF. The DNA for the CDR3 is TGTGCCAGCACCATGAGAGGGCAGGGGTATGGCTACACCTTC. The chain joins TRBV7-3 to TRBJ1-2; a possible D gene is TRBD1 (6 bases). The CDR3 sequence is 14 residues long. The germline V and J ends were trimmed by 7 bases and 5 bases, with 17 bases remaining between them. Germline V gene data show CDR1 as SGHTA and CDR2 as FQGTGA. Together with reference TRBV7-3 and TRBJ1-2, the CDR3 gives the full variable domain: GAGVSQTPSNKVTEKGKYVELRCDPISGHTALYWYRQSLGQGPEFLIYFQGTGAADDSGLPNDRFFAVRPEGSVSTLKIQRTERGDSAVYLCASTMRGQGYGYTFGSGTRLTVV.

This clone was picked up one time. CDR3 in amino acids: CAWSRTSGGDTQYF. DNA for the CDR3: TGTGCCTGGAGTAGGACTAGCGGGGGAGATACGCAGTATTTT. The chain couples TRBV30 to TRBJ2-3; TRBD2 aligns across 13 bases. The CDR3 is made up of 14 amino acids. In germline, CDR1 is GTSNPN, CDR2 SVGIG (reference sequence). The junction had 1 base not matched to a gene; V was cut back by 2 bases and J by 5 bases.

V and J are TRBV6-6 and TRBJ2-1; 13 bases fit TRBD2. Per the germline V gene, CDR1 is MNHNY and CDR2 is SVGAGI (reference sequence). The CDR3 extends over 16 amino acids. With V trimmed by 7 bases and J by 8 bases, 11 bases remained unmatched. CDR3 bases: TGTGCCAGCATCCCAGCGGGACTAGCGGGGAGACATGAGCAGTTCTTC. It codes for CASIPAGLAGRHEQFF.

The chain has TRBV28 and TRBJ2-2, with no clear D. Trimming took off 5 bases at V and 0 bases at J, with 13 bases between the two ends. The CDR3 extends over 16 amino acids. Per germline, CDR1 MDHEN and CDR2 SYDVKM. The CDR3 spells CASSPTRDSNTGELFF. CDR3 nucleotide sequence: TGTGCCAGCAGTCCGACGAGAGACTCGAACACCGGGGAGCTGTTTTTT.